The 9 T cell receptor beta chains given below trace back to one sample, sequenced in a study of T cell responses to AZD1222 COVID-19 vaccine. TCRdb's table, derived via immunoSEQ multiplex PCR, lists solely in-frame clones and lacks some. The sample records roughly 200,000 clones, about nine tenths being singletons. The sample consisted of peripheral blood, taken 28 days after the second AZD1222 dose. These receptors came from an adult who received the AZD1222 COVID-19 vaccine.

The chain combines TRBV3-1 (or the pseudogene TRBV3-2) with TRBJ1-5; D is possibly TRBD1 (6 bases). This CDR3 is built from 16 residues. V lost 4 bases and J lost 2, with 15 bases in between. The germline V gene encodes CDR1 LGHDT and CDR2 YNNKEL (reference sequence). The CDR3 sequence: CASSPEGHRGNQPQHF. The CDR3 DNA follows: TGTGCCAGCAGCCCCGAGGGGCACAGGGGCAATCAGCCCCAGCATTTT.

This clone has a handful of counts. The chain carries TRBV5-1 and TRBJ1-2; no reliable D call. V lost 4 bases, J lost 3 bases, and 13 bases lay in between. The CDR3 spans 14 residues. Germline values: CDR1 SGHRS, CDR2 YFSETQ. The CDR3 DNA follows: TGCGCCAGCAGCCAAACCCGACAAGACTATGGCTACACCTTC. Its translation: CASSQTRQDYGYTF.

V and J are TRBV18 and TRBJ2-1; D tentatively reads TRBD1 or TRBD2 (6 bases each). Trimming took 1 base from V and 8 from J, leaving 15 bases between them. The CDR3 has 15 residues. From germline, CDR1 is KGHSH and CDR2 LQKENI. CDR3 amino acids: CASSPQPPGADEQFF. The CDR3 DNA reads TGTGCCAGCTCACCACAACCACCGGGGGCCGATGAGCAGTTCTTC.

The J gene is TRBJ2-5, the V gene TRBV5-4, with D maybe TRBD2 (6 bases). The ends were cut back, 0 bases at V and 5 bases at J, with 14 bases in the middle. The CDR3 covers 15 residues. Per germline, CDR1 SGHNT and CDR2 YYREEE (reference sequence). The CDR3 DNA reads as TGTGCCAGCAGCTTGGGCGGTCTAGCGCGGGAGACCCAGTACTTC. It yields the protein CASSLGGLARETQYF.

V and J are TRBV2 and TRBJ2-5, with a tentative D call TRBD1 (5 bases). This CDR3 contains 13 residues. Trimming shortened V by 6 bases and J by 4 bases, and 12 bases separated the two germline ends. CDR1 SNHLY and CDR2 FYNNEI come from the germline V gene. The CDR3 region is CASSADTGETQYF. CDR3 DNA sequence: TGTGCCAGCAGCGCGGACACGGGAGAGACCCAGTACTTC. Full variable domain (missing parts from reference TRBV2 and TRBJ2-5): EPEVTQTPSHQVTQMGQEVILRCVPISNHLYFYWYRQILGQKVEFLVSFYNNEISEKSEIFDDQFSVERPDGSNFTLKIRSTKLEDSAMYFCASSADTGETQYFGPGTRLLVL.

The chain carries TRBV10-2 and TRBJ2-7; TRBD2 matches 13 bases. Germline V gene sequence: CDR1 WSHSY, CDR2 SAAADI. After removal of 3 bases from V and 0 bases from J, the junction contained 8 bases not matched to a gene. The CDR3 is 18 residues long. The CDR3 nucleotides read TGCGCCAGCAGTGACTGGACTAGCGGGGGCCCTAGCTCCTACGAGCAGTACTTC. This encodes CASSDWTSGGPSSYEQYF.

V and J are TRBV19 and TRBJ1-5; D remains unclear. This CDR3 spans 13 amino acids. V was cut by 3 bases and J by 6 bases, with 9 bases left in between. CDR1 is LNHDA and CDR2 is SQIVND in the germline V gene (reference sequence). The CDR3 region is CASSMVVTQPQHF. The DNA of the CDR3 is TGTGCCAGTAGTATGGTAGTTACTCAGCCCCAGCATTTT.

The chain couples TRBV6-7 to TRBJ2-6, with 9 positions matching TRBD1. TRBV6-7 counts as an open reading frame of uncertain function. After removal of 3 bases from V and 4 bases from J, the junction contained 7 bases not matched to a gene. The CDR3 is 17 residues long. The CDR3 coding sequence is TGTGCCAGCAGTTATCCGGGACAGGGTAACGGGGCCAACGTCCTGACTTTC. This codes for CASSYPGQGNGANVLTF.

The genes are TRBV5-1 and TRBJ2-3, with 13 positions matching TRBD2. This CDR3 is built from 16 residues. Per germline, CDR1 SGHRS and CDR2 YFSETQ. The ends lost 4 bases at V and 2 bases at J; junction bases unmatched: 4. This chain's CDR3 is CASSTGLAGHTDTQYF. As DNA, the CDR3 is TGCGCCAGCAGCACGGGACTAGCGGGACACACAGATACGCAGTATTTT.